The clone carrying this T cell receptor (beta chain) showed up just a few times. The germline CDR1 and CDR2 sequences are SGHRS and YFSETQ. The CDR3 runs 16 residues. The trim removed 4 bases at V and 0 bases at J, leaving 8 bases unmatched. These data come from a study of patients and donors after allogeneic stem cell transplantation. Each CDR3 protein gets one entry after TCRdb re-called the RT-PCR reads with MiXCR. The table lists approximately 61,000 distinct CDR3 sequences, 13% of them singletons. The rearrangement uses TRBV5-1 and TRBJ2-3; 7 bases align to TRBD2. The TCR comes from a human donor who was either an allogeneic HSCT recipient or a stem cell or donor lymphocyte infusion donor (not recorded which). It is not recorded whose cells these are; they may come from a transplant donor. Sequenced sample: blood, either unsorted or a sorted T cell fraction (not recorded which). In DNA, the CDR3 is TGCGCCAGCAGCCAAATAGCGGGCCATAGCACAGATACGCAGTATTTT. Residues: CASSQIAGHSTDTQYF.